One and the same sample provided the 29 T cell receptor beta chains below, sequenced in a study of somatic mutations in cytotoxic T cells in rheumatoid arthritis. Clones were read by immunoSEQ multiplex PCR, and TCRdb kept only the in-frame ones, dropping some. This table has some 40,000 clones, under 90% appearing once. Sequenced: CD8+ T cells sorted from blood. These receptors were taken from a man aged 40-49 years in good health.

The V and J genes are TRBV19 and TRBJ2-7, with 7 bases aligning to TRBD1. Germline CDR1 reads LNHDA; CDR2 reads SQIVND (reference sequence). J gave up 3 bases and V 4 bases, and 9 bases lay outside the gene matches. The CDR3 is 15 amino acids. CDR3 nucleotides: TGTGCCAGTAGTAACCGGGACAGCGGAAGCTACGAGCAGTACTTC. This encodes CASSNRDSGSYEQYF.

V gene TRBV7-3 combines with J gene TRBJ2-1, with 9 nucleotides matching TRBD2. CDR3 length: 16 amino acids. Trimming cost V 5 bases and J 0 bases; bases outside gene matches: 5. Looked up from germline, CDR1 is SGHTA and CDR2 is FQGTGA. CDR3 amino acids: CASSPAGGYSYNEQFF. Written as DNA, the CDR3 is TGTGCCAGCAGCCCAGCGGGGGGATACTCCTACAATGAGCAGTTCTTC.

The rearrangement links TRBV27 to TRBJ1-4; 10 positions agree with TRBD1. This CDR3 contains 16 residues. Germline values: CDR1 MNHEY, CDR2 SMNVEV (reference sequence). V was clipped by 7 bases and J by 6 bases; unmatched bases: 11. Written as DNA, the CDR3 is TGTGCCAGCATTATTGACAGGGGGCGGGTGGATGAAAAACTGTTTTTT. Its translation: CASIIDRGRVDEKLFF.

The CDR3 region has the DNA TGCAGCGTTGAAGCCCGGGACAGGGTGATGAGTGGCTACACCTTC. Its protein product is CSVEARDRVMSGYTF. The chain recombines TRBV29-1 with TRBJ1-2; 9 positions agree with TRBD1. The CDR3 sequence is 15 residues long. Germline V gene lookup returns CDR1 SQVTM and CDR2 ANQGSEA. Trimming removed 1 base from V and 7 bases from J; junction bases left unmatched: 10.

There are a few counts of this clone. J is TRBJ2-1 and V is TRBV29-1, with 8 bases that match TRBD2. There are 14 residues in the CDR3. Trimming at V came to 8 bases and at J to 3 bases, leaving 9 bases not matched to a gene. Germline CDR1 is SQVTM and CDR2 is ANQGSEA. For the CDR3, the DNA is TGCAGCTGGGAACTAGCGGACTTCTACAATGAGCAGTTCTTC. It is translated as CSWELADFYNEQFF.

The V call is TRBV27, the J call TRBJ2-7; unclear D gene. V lost 5 bases, J lost 5 bases, and 10 bases lay in between. Germline V gene lookup returns CDR1 MNHEY and CDR2 SMNVEV (reference sequence). CDR3 length: 12 residues. Here the CDR3 reads CASSATRDEQYF. The CDR3 DNA reads as TGTGCCAGCAGTGCCACTCGAGACGAGCAGTACTTC.

The rearrangement joins TRBV5-1 to TRBJ1-5; TRBD1 might be the D (5 bases). V dropped 2 bases and J dropped 6 bases, with 12 bases sitting between them. The CDR3 runs to 14 residues. Germline V lookup: CDR1 SGHRS, CDR2 YFSETQ. The CDR3 DNA reads TGCGCCAGCAGCTTCGGAGGGGAGGCTCAGCCCCAGCATTTT. It is translated as CASSFGGEAQPQHF.

Regarding this clone: Different DNA sequences within this sample yield the same CDR3. V and J are TRBV4-3 and TRBJ1-4, with D maybe TRBD1 (6 bases). This CDR3 has 15 amino acids. From germline, CDR1 is LGHNA and CDR2 YSLEER. With 4 bases removed from V and 0 bases from J, the gap between germline ends came to 9 bases. In nucleotides, the CDR3 is TGCGCCAGCAGCCCAGGGACAACAACTAATGAAAAACTGTTTTTT. Protein product: CASSPGTTTNEKLFF.

In nucleotides, the CDR3 is TGTGCCAGCAGCTTAGGCACAGATACGCAGTATTTT. The encoded protein is CASSLGTDTQYF. V is TRBV11-1 and J is TRBJ2-3; no definite D call. The CDR3 runs 12 residues. Trimming removed 1 base at V and 1 base at J, with 0 bases between. Looked up from germline, CDR1 is SGHAT and CDR2 is FQDESV (reference sequence).

V gene TRBV30 combines with J gene TRBJ2-7, with TRBD1 matching over 11 bases. Germline V lookup: CDR1 GTSNPN, CDR2 SVGIG (reference sequence). There are 14 residues in the CDR3. Trimming at V came to 5 bases and at J to 7 bases, leaving 10 bases not matched to a gene. CDR3: CAWDAPDRGREQYF. The CDR3 DNA reads TGTGCCTGGGACGCCCCGGACAGGGGGCGTGAGCAGTACTTC.

V and J are TRBV27 and TRBJ2-7; D not resolved. In germline, CDR1 is MNHEY, CDR2 SMNVEV (reference sequence). Trimming stripped 0 bases from V and 0 bases from J, with 9 bases between. The CDR3 consists of 15 residues. CDR3 in DNA: TGTGCCAGCAGTTTATCCGGCCAAGACTCCTACGAGCAGTACTTC. Protein sequence: CASSLSGQDSYEQYF.

The chain links TRBV9 to TRBJ2-2, with a tentative D call TRBD1 (6 bases). The CDR3 is 13 amino acids. V lost 4 bases and J lost 6, with 10 bases in between. CDR1 and CDR2 (germline): SGDLS, YYNGEE. The CDR3 coding sequence is TGTGCCAGCAGCCTTGGGGGCCCCGGGGAGCTGTTTTTT. Translated: CASSLGGPGELFF.

The rearrangement uses TRBV29-1 and TRBJ1-2; no definite D call. The CDR3 is 15 residues long. Germline assignment: CDR1 SQVTM and CDR2 ANQGSEA. V lost 0 bases to trimming and J lost 3 bases, with 14 bases between them. CDR3 loop: CSVEDSETRYYGYTF. CDR3 bases: TGCAGCGTTGAAGATAGTGAGACCCGATACTATGGCTACACCTTC. The whole variable domain, filled in from reference TRBV29-1 and TRBJ1-2, reads SAVISQKPSRDICQRGTSLTIQCQVDSQVTMMFWYRQQPGQSLTLIATANQGSEATYESGFVIDKFPISRPNLTFSTLTVSNMSPEDSSIYLCSVEDSETRYYGYTFGSGTRLTVV.

This clone was recorded only once. V and J are TRBV5-4 and TRBJ2-7; 9 bases fit TRBD1. The germline V gene encodes CDR1 SGHNT and CDR2 YYREEE (reference sequence). The CDR3 is made up of 15 amino acids. V was clipped by 3 bases and J by 0 bases; unmatched bases: 4. This CDR3 reads CASSWGTGSSYEQYF. CDR3 coding DNA: TGTGCCAGCAGCTGGGGGACAGGGAGCTCCTACGAGCAGTACTTC.

This chain joins TRBV29-1 and TRBJ2-7; 8 bases agree with TRBD2. The CDR3 covers 14 residues. V lost 5 bases and J lost 4; bases outside the gene matches: 10. From germline, CDR1 is SQVTM and CDR2 ANQGSEA. CDR3 DNA sequence: TGCAGCGTTCCCGGGGCTAGCGGGTCTTACGAGCAGTACTTC. Translating it yields CSVPGASGSYEQYF.

This clone has just one count. This rearrangement joins TRBV29-1 to TRBJ2-5, with 7 positions matching TRBD2. The germline gives CDR1 SQVTM, CDR2 ANQGSEA. The J segment lost 2 bases and the V segment lost 7 bases, leaving 4 bases of the junction unmatched. This CDR3 spans 12 amino acids. DNA for the CDR3: TGCAGCGCCCGGGGAGGGCAAGAGACCCAGTACTTC. Translation: CSARGGQETQYF. Full variable domain (remainder filled in from reference TRBV29-1 and TRBJ2-5): SAVISQKPSRDICQRGTSLTIQCQVDSQVTMMFWYRQQPGQSLTLIATANQGSEATYESGFVIDKFPISRPNLTFSTLTVSNMSPEDSSIYLCSARGGQETQYFGPGTRLLVL.

This sequence joins TRBV6-1 and TRBJ1-2; 10 bases are a match to TRBD1. J lost 4 bases, V lost 3 bases, and 2 bases had no gene match. The V gene's germline CDR1 is MNHNS and CDR2 SASEGT. This CDR3 region has 14 residues. DNA for the CDR3: TGTGCCAGCAGTGAGACAGGGGGCAGCTATGGCTACACCTTC. Amino acids: CASSETGGSYGYTF.

This clone was observed a handful of times. The chain carries TRBV7-9 and TRBJ2-7; a weak D match, TRBD1 (6 bases). Trimming left V 5 bases short and J 2 bases short, with 10 bases between. Germline CDR1 and CDR2: SEHNR and FQNEAQ (reference sequence). The CDR3 runs 13 residues. CDR3 nucleotides: TGTGCCAGCAGCCGGGACACCACCTACGAGCAGTACTTC. Residues: CASSRDTTYEQYF. The whole variable domain, filled in from reference TRBV7-9 and TRBJ2-7, reads DTGVSQNPRHKITKRGQNVTFRCDPISEHNRLYWYRQTLGQGPEFLTYFQNEAQLEKSRLLSDRFSAERPKGSFSTLEIQRTEQGDSAMYLCASSRDTTYEQYFGPGTRLTVT.

The J gene is TRBJ1-2, the V gene TRBV18; weak D call: TRBD1 (5 bases). CDR1 and CDR2 from the germline V gene are KGHSH and LQKENI. The V end lost 3 bases, the J end lost 3 bases, and 20 bases lay between the germline ends. This CDR3 region has 17 residues. The DNA of the CDR3 is TGTGCCAGCTCACCCGCGGGCTCAGGGAGCGAAGACTATGGCTACACCTTC. This codes for CASSPAGSGSEDYGYTF.

V gene TRBV6-5 combines with J gene TRBJ1-4; D not certain. V was shortened by 2 bases and J by 6 bases, with 10 bases between the two germline ends. This CDR3 has 14 residues. Germline CDR1 MNHEY, CDR2 SVGAGI. The CDR3 reads CASSYGWSDEKLFF. In DNA form, the CDR3 reads TGTGCCAGCAGTTACGGTTGGTCTGATGAAAAACTGTTTTTT.

This chain joins TRBV4-1 and TRBJ1-3; D gene unclear. The CDR3 length is 15 residues. Germline V lookup: CDR1 MGHRA, CDR2 YSYEKL. V lost 1 base to trimming and J lost 0 bases, with 7 bases between them. The CDR3 loop is CASSQGVDSGNTIYF. The CDR3 DNA reads as TGCGCCAGCAGCCAAGGGGTGGACTCTGGAAACACCATATATTTT.

The chain couples TRBV5-1 to TRBJ2-3; weak D call: TRBD2 (6 bases). Deletions cut 4 bases from V and 2 bases from J, with 17 bases between. Per germline, CDR1 SGHRS and CDR2 YFSETQ. This CDR3 is built from 16 residues. CDR3 in DNA: TGCGCCAGCAGCCCTTGGGGGGACGGGGCCACAGATACGCAGTATTTT. This sequence encodes CASSPWGDGATDTQYF. The variable domain in full, with the rest retrieved from reference TRBV5-1 and TRBJ2-3, is KAGVTQTPRYLIKTRGQQVTLSCSPISGHRSVSWYQQTPGQGLQFLFEYFSETQRNKGNFPGRFSGRQFSNSRSEMNVSTLELGDSALYLCASSPWGDGATDTQYFGPGTRLTVL.

The rearrangement joins TRBV19 to TRBJ2-7; a weak D match, TRBD2 (5 bases). The CDR3 covers 13 residues. Trimming removed 3 bases at V and 3 bases at J, with 9 bases between. Looked up from germline, CDR1 is LNHDA and CDR2 is SQIVND (reference sequence). CDR3 region: CASSMSGYYEQYF. In DNA form, the CDR3 reads TGTGCCAGTAGTATGAGCGGTTACTACGAGCAGTACTTC.

The chain uses TRBV6-1 and TRBJ1-2, with D maybe TRBD1 (5 bases). The V gene's germline CDR1 is MNHNS and CDR2 SASEGT. Trimming shortened V by 0 bases and J by 2 bases, and 7 bases separated the two germline ends. This CDR3 comprises 14 residues. The CDR3 loop is CASSEATANYGYTF. The CDR3 bases are TGTGCCAGCAGTGAAGCGACAGCCAACTATGGCTACACCTTC.

The rearrangement links TRBV5-1 to TRBJ2-7, with 7 bases identical to TRBD1. Trimming removed 3 bases from V and 0 bases from J; junction bases left unmatched: 6. CDR3 length: 15 amino acids. The germline V gene encodes CDR1 SGHRS and CDR2 YFSETQ. The CDR3 spells CASSWDSEASYEQYF. The CDR3 DNA follows: TGCGCCAGCAGCTGGGACAGCGAGGCCTCCTACGAGCAGTACTTC.

The chain couples TRBV28 to TRBJ2-1; 12 bases fit TRBD2. CDR1 and CDR2 from the germline V gene are MDHEN and SYDVKM. This CDR3 is built from 18 residues. Trimming cost V 4 bases and J 0 bases; bases outside gene matches: 7. CDR3 in amino acids: CASSSIGLAGPSYNEQFF. In DNA, the CDR3 is TGTGCCAGCAGTTCCATTGGACTAGCGGGACCCTCCTACAATGAGCAGTTCTTC.

This sequence joins TRBV29-1 and TRBJ2-5; D is unclear. There are 16 residues in the CDR3. V gave up 3 bases and J gave up 3 bases, with 20 bases separating them. Germline loops: CDR1 SQVTM, CDR2 ANQGSEA. As DNA, the CDR3 is TGCAGCGTTGAGGTCGACATCCAGCTGGGGAAAGAGACCCAGTACTTC. Translated: CSVEVDIQLGKETQYF.

The V gene is TRBV9, the J gene TRBJ1-3; 8 bases are a match to TRBD1. CDR3 length equals 18 residues. Germline V lookup: CDR1 SGDLS, CDR2 YYNGEE. J was trimmed by 0 bases and V by 3 bases; bases with no gene match: 11. CDR3 loop: CASSAGQGSPSSGNTIYF. DNA of the CDR3: TGTGCCAGCAGCGCCGGACAGGGTTCTCCTTCCTCTGGAAACACCATATATTTT. Full variable domain (outside the CDR3, taken from reference TRBV9 and TRBJ1-3): DSGVTQTPKHLITATGQRVTLRCSPRSGDLSVYWYQQSLDQGLQFLIQYYNGEERAKGNILERFSAQQFPDLHSELNLSSLELGDSALYFCASSAGQGSPSSGNTIYFGEGSWLTVV.

The V and J genes are TRBV2 and TRBJ2-2, with D possibly matching TRBD1 (6 bases). Trimming took off 4 bases at V and 2 bases at J, with 11 bases between the two ends. This CDR3 contains 15 residues. Germline V lookup: CDR1 SNHLY, CDR2 FYNNEI. The CDR3 region is CASSGGTLNTGELFF. CDR3 bases: TGTGCCAGCAGTGGTGGGACACTTAACACCGGGGAGCTGTTTTTT.